This T cell receptor beta chain comes out of a study of OX40 agonist ivuxolimab in advanced cancers. Study-level findings and limits: The CD4+ and CD8+ T cells in the blood had expanded clonally by week 6 at 0.1 to 3.0 mg/kg. On average, CD8+ T cells had more expanded clones than CD4+.

Profiled with immunoSEQ multiplex PCR; TCRdb holds only in-frame clones, not every one. Seen here are around 63,000 clones, 60% to 85% observed once, and the top ten hold approximately 10%. As regards this clone: Its antigen remains unknown.

Individuals having autoimmune disease history or systemic immunosuppression were not enrolled. The CDR3 sequence is 14 residues long. Germline loops: CDR1 MNHEY, CDR2 SVGAGI. Trimming removed 6 bases at V and 3 bases at J, with 14 bases between. Source: CD4+ or CD8+ T cells sorted from blood, taken in a trial of the OX40 agonist ivuxolimab. The TCR comes from an adult with an advanced solid tumor such as melanoma, head and neck, liver or kidney cancer. V is TRBV6-5 and J is TRBJ1-1; D may be TRBD1 (6 bases). Written as DNA, the CDR3 is TGTGCCAGCAGCCGGAGGGGGGGCGACACTGAAGCTTTCTTT. Protein sequence: CASSRRGGDTEAFF.